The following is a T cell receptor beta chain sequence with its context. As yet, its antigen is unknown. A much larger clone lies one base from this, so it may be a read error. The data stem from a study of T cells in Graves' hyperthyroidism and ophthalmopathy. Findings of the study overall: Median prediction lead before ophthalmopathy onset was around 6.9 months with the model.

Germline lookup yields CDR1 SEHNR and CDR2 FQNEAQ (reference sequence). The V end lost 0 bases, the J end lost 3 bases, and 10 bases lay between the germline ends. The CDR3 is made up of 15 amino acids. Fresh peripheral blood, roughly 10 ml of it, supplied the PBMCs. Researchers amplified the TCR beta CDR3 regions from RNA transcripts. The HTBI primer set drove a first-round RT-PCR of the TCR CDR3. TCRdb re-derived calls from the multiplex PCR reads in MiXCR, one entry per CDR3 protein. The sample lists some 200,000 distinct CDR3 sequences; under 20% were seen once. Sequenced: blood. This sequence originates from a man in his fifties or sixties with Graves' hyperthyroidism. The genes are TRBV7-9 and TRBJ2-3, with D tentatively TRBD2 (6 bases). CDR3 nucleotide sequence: TGTGCCAGCAGCTTAGCGGGAGGTGCTACAGATACGCAGTATTTT. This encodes CASSLAGGATDTQYF.